Each of the 27 T cell receptor beta chains below was sequenced from the same sample in a study of post-analysis software for immune sequencing data (dated by TCRdb to 2013 to 2016). Library creation used PCR. The sample was run on an Illumina HiSeq 2500. To reduce PCR and sequencing biases, unique molecular identifiers were built into the TCR beta cDNA libraries. TCRdb ran its own pipeline on the public reads, namely fastp trimming at Q25 and MiXCR clone calling, and kept in-frame beta chains. When rows share a CDR3 protein, they turn into one entry using the most common DNA and genes. This sample lists hundreds of thousands of distinct CDR3 sequences; roughly three fifths were detected once. The ten top clones hold about 11% of the sample. The investigation overall reported the following: Patients showed significantly higher frequencies than controls for several TRBV segments, among them TRBV5-6, TRBV5-1 and TRBV20-1.

These receptors have no identified antigens. Sequenced material: blood. The receptors were sampled from a girl aged 2-10 years with multiple sclerosis.

The chain links TRBV7-9 to TRBJ2-5; tentatively, D is TRBD2 (6 bases). Trimming removed 4 bases at V and 5 bases at J, with 23 bases between. The CDR3 consists of 17 residues. Germline values: CDR1 SEHNR, CDR2 FQNEAQ (reference sequence). The CDR3 loop is CASSSPRSRAGWETQYF. In nucleotides, the CDR3 is TGTGCCAGCAGCTCCCCACGGAGCAGGGCGGGATGGGAGACCCAGTACTTC.

DNA for the CDR3: TGTGCCAGCAGGGGATTCGGGGAGACCCAGTACTTC. Its translation is CASRGFGETQYF. This chain joins TRBV7-2 and TRBJ2-5; D is uncertain. Germline CDR1 and CDR2: SGHTA and FQGNSA. V gave up 6 bases and J gave up 5 bases, with 10 bases separating them. There are 12 residues in the CDR3.

The chain employs TRBV7-9 and TRBJ2-7; no clear D gene. The CDR3 spans 13 residues. Trimming took off 5 bases at V and 0 bases at J, with 8 bases between the two ends. Germline V gene data show CDR1 as SEHNR and CDR2 as FQNEAQ (reference sequence). This chain's CDR3 is CASSPPSSYEQYF. Written as DNA, the CDR3 is TGTGCCAGCAGCCCCCCCAGCTCCTACGAGCAGTACTTC.

J is TRBJ2-1 and V is TRBV10-3, with D perhaps matching TRBD1 (5 bases). The length of the CDR3 is 12 residues. Germline V CDR1 and CDR2: ENHRY, SYGVKD. Deletions cut 4 bases from V and 7 bases from J, with 8 bases between. The CDR3 DNA sequence: TGTGCCATCAGTGTCAGGGATAATGAGCAGTTCTTC. Translated, it gives CAISVRDNEQFF.

This clonotype showed up many times. V and J are TRBV4-1 and TRBJ2-1; a possible D gene is TRBD1 (5 bases). The CDR3 is 16 residues long. CDR1 is MGHRA and CDR2 is YSYEKL in the germline V gene. The ends were cut back, 3 bases at V and 0 bases at J, with 12 bases in the middle. The CDR3 bases are TGCGCCAGCAGCCAGCTGGACATTGTCTCCTACAATGAGCAGTTCTTC. It is translated as CASSQLDIVSYNEQFF.

This chain links TRBV20-1 with TRBJ2-4; possible D gene TRBD2, 7 bases. The last part of the DNA fits TRBJ2-5 better; the J call may be wrong. Per the germline V gene, CDR1 is DFQATT and CDR2 is SNEGSKA (reference sequence). CDR3 length: 15 amino acids. The CDR3 DNA sequence: TGCAGTGCTATACTGCCGGGGGGCCGTCAGGAGACCCAGTACTTC. This sequence encodes CSAILPGGRQETQYF.

The chain couples TRBV4-1 to TRBJ2-5; D not certain. The CDR3 has 13 residues. V dropped 5 bases and J dropped 8 bases, with 15 bases sitting between them. From germline, CDR1 is MGHRA and CDR2 YSYEKL. In DNA, the CDR3 is TGCGCCAGCAGCGAACCCCGGGCCGGCACCCAGTACTTC. Its translation: CASSEPRAGTQYF.

CDR3 sequence: CASSLVMGVWGSYEQYF. The CDR3 DNA is TGTGCCAGCAGCTTAGTGATGGGGGTTTGGGGCTCCTACGAGCAGTACTTC. V usage is TRBV7-8 and J usage is TRBJ2-7, with D perhaps being TRBD1 or TRBD2 (5 bases each). The CDR3 sequence is 17 residues long. The V and J ends lost 1 base and 0 bases respectively, with 16 bases between them. Germline V gene lookup returns CDR1 SGHVS and CDR2 FQNEAQ.

This chain joins TRBV25-1 and TRBJ2-1; no clear D gene. Trimming pared 6 bases from V and 4 bases from J, leaving 7 bases between. The CDR3 sequence is 12 residues long. The germline gives CDR1 MGHDK, CDR2 SYGVNS. The CDR3 region is CASSGPYNEQFF. CDR3 bases: TGTGCCAGCAGCGGACCTTACAATGAGCAGTTCTTC. The full variable domain, rest sourced from reference TRBV25-1 and TRBJ2-1, is EADIYQTPRYLVIGTGKKITLECSQTMGHDKMYWYQQDPGMELHLIHYSYGVNSTEKGDLSSESTVSRIRTEHFPLTLESARPSHTSQYLCASSGPYNEQFFGPGTRLTVL.

This clonotype was counted between two and nine times. The chain's CDR3 is CASSSGGAQYF. As DNA, the CDR3 is TGTGCCAGCAGCTCTGGAGGGGCGCAGTATTTT. The chain carries TRBV25-1 and TRBJ2-3, with D possibly matching TRBD2 (6 bases). This CDR3 region has 11 residues. Germline assignment: CDR1 MGHDK and CDR2 SYGVNS. Trimming took off 6 bases at V and 10 bases at J, with 11 bases between the two ends.

The chain uses TRBV5-1 and TRBJ2-3, with 7 bases fitting TRBD1. In germline, CDR1 is SGHRS, CDR2 YFSETQ. The CDR3 has 17 residues. After removal of 4 bases from V and 0 bases from J, the junction contained 11 bases not matched to a gene. The CDR3 spells CASSIDTGVGSTDTQYF. CDR3 DNA: TGCGCCAGCAGCATCGATACAGGGGTAGGGAGCACAGATACGCAGTATTTT.

This clonotype was detected only a few times. The chain joins TRBV7-8 to TRBJ2-5, with a weak D call TRBD1 (5 bases). V lost 5 bases, J lost 5 bases, and 12 bases lay in between. CDR3 length: 13 amino acids. CDR1 and CDR2 from the germline V gene are SGHVS and FQNEAQ. The CDR3 sequence is CASSPHPGETQYF. The CDR3 bases are TGTGCCAGCAGCCCCCACCCAGGGGAGACCCAGTACTTC.

J is TRBJ2-1 and V is TRBV5-1; the D gene is possibly TRBD2 (5 bases). This CDR3 has 16 residues. V lost 4 bases, J lost 6 bases, and 20 bases lay in between. Germline values: CDR1 SGHRS, CDR2 YFSETQ. The DNA for the CDR3 is TGCGCCAGCAGCCGGAGGTGGGGTGAGGGCGGCAATGAGCAGTTCTTC. Its translation is CASSRRWGEGGNEQFF.

The chain links TRBV12-3 or TRBV12-4 to TRBJ2-1; D gene unclear. The CDR3 length is 14 residues. Deletions cut 3 bases from V and 4 bases from J, with 10 bases between. The chain's CDR3 is CASSFPQKYNEQFF. CDR3 nucleotides: TGTGCCAGCAGTTTCCCTCAGAAATACAATGAGCAGTTCTTC.

In its sample, this clonotype was seen a few times. This chain links TRBV12-3 or TRBV12-4 with TRBJ2-1, with 7 bases fitting TRBD2. The CDR3 length is 15 residues. Trimming at V came to 7 bases and at J to 5 bases, leaving 11 bases not matched to a gene. As DNA, the CDR3 is TGTGCCAGCACTCCGACGGGCGGGGGTCACAATGAGCAGTTCTTC. It yields the protein CASTPTGGGHNEQFF.

The rearrangement links TRBV5-1 to TRBJ2-1, with TRBD2 identical over 10 bases. The CDR3 has 16 residues. CDR1 and CDR2 (germline): SGHRS, YFSETQ. V shed 4 bases and J 3 bases; nucleotides not matched to a gene: 7. This CDR3 is CASSDNPSGSYNEQFF. The CDR3 DNA reads TGCGCCAGCAGCGACAATCCTAGCGGGAGCTACAATGAGCAGTTCTTC.

This clonotype showed up just a few times. The chain is built from TRBV10-3 and TRBJ2-5; no firm D call. Per the germline V gene, CDR1 is ENHRY and CDR2 is SYGVKD. The CDR3 length is 12 residues. The V and J ends lost 3 bases and 0 bases respectively, with 2 bases between them. The CDR3 protein is CAISEDQETQYF. For the CDR3, the DNA is TGTGCCATCAGTGAAGACCAAGAGACCCAGTACTTC.

This sequence joins TRBV3-1 and TRBJ2-5; 8 bases match TRBD1. Germline CDR1 is LGHDT and CDR2 is YNNKEL (reference sequence). The junction had 3 bases not matched to a gene; V was cut back by 4 bases and J by 2 bases. The CDR3 extends over 14 amino acids. The CDR3 loop reads CASSPRGRQETQYF. The CDR3 nucleotides read TGTGCCAGCAGCCCCAGGGGGCGTCAAGAGACCCAGTACTTC.

Here the CDR3 DNA reads TGTGCCAGCAGTCTTAGCGGGAGGGCGAGCGAGCAGTACTTC. Translating it yields CASSLSGRASEQYF. The rearrangement joins TRBV12-3 or TRBV12-4 to TRBJ2-7; 11 positions match TRBD2. The ends lost 5 bases at V and 6 bases at J; junction bases unmatched: 6. The CDR3 covers 14 residues.

This clonotype was observed a few times. The chain employs TRBV15 and TRBJ2-7, with D tentatively TRBD2 (5 bases). Germline CDR1 and CDR2: LNHNV and YYDKDF (reference sequence). CDR3 length equals 15 residues. V lost 0 bases and J 4 bases, leaving 13 bases between the germline ends. Here the CDR3 reads CATSRDPRRRYEQYF. In DNA form, the CDR3 reads TGTGCCACCAGCAGAGATCCGAGGAGGAGATACGAGCAGTACTTC.

This clonotype was seen a few times. The chain carries TRBV7-2 and TRBJ2-3, with D perhaps TRBD2 (5 bases). There are 17 residues in the CDR3. In germline, CDR1 is SGHTA, CDR2 FQGNSA. Trimming cost V 4 bases and J 2 bases, with 19 bases left between them. The CDR3 DNA is TGTGCCAGCAGCTCTATATCCACCGGGGATGACACAGATACGCAGTATTTT. Residues: CASSSISTGDDTDTQYF.

The chain is built from TRBV7-3 and TRBJ2-7; 7 nucleotides agree with TRBD2. Losses at the gene ends were 1 base for V and 6 bases for J; bases not matched to a gene: 3. The CDR3 extends over 13 amino acids. Germline V gene lookup returns CDR1 SGHTA and CDR2 FQGTGA. CDR3 in DNA: TGTGCCAGCAGCTTAATTGGCGGGAGCGAGCAGTACTTC. This codes for CASSLIGGSEQYF. The full variable domain, in which reference TRBV7-3 and TRBJ2-7 provide the parts outside the CDR3, is GAGVSQTPSNKVTEKGKYVELRCDPISGHTALYWYRQSLGQGPEFLIYFQGTGAADDSGLPNDRFFAVRPEGSVSTLKIQRTERGDSAVYLCASSLIGGSEQYFGPGTRLTVT.

In this sample, this clonotype turned up a few times. V and J are TRBV20-1 and TRBJ1-1; D unclear. This CDR3 has 14 amino acids. The V end lost 3 bases, the J end lost 1 base, and 12 bases lay between the germline ends. The germline V gene has CDR1 DFQATT and CDR2 SNEGSKA (reference sequence). The CDR3 region has the DNA TGCAGTGCTAGCCGGGAACCAAAGAACACTGAAGCTTTCTTT. This encodes CSASREPKNTEAFF.

The chain joins TRBV6-6 to TRBJ1-2, with 8 bases matching TRBD1. The CDR3 contains 17 residues. The V and J ends lost 6 bases and 3 bases, in that order; junction bases with no gene match: 15. Germline V lookup: CDR1 MNHNY, CDR2 SVGAGI (reference sequence). CDR3 bases: TGTGCCAGCAGCTATTTACCGGGACAGGTCTTTGACTATGGCTACACCTTC. It encodes CASSYLPGQVFDYGYTF.

The J gene is TRBJ1-2, the V gene TRBV7-9; 7 bases map to TRBD1. After removal of 7 bases from V and 1 base from J, the junction contained 6 bases not matched to a gene. There are 14 residues in the CDR3. Per the germline V gene, CDR1 is SEHNR and CDR2 is FQNEAQ (reference sequence). As DNA, the CDR3 is TGTGCCAGCACCCCGGACAGGAGTAACTATGGCTACACCTTC. This sequence encodes CASTPDRSNYGYTF.

This clonotype was seen only a few times. This chain connects TRBV7-9 to TRBJ2-5; D not certain. Per germline, CDR1 SEHNR and CDR2 FQNEAQ (reference sequence). V lost 1 base and J lost 5, with 11 bases in between. The CDR3 is 14 residues long. This CDR3 is CASSLGTAVETQYF. CDR3 in DNA: TGTGCCAGCAGCTTAGGCACCGCGGTTGAGACCCAGTACTTC.

This rearrangement joins TRBV5-1 to TRBJ2-5; D is uncertain. Between the trimmed V and J ends, which lost 3 bases and 5 bases, there was a span of 8 bases. Germline-derived CDR1 and CDR2 are SGHRS and YFSETQ. The CDR3 has 12 residues. The CDR3 loop reads CASSSRMETQYF. The CDR3 coding sequence is TGCGCCAGCAGCTCTCGGATGGAGACCCAGTACTTC.